This T cell receptor beta chain was found in a study of molecular identifiers for immune sequencing clone quantification. V shed 0 bases, J shed 3 bases, and the junction held 9 bases outside the gene matches. From germline, CDR1 is MNHEY and CDR2 SVGEGT. This CDR3 is 18 amino acids long. Regarding this clonotype: Its antigen is currently unknown.

Using a CD8+CD4-CCR7+CD45RA+ phenotype, naive CD8 T cells were sorted. Listed TCR primers and previously described methods were used for bulk TCR libraries. From the PCR reads, TCRdb called clonotypes with MiXCR, one entry per CDR3 protein. The repertoire includes about half a million distinct CDR3 sequences, 20% to 25% of them detected once, and 0.65% to 0.95% sits in the top ten. General study points: Over 99% of effector molecules, yet under 1% of naive-cell molecules, were held by clones above 20 RNA copies.

The chain combines TRBV6-2 or TRBV6-3 with TRBJ2-1; 9 positions agree with TRBD1. The TCR sequence derives from a human donor in good health. Some libraries in this study had Jurkat cell RNA spiked in. The material sequenced was naive CD8+ T cells from blood, with Jurkat cell RNA spiked in. Subset: FACS-sorted CD8+CD4-CCR7+CD45RA+ naive T cells. CDR3 in amino acids: CASSYSSEGQGYYNEQFF. The CDR3, as DNA: TGTGCCAGCAGTTACTCGTCAGAGGGACAGGGATACTACAATGAGCAGTTCTTC.